This section outlines one TCR beta chain sequence together with its context. These data belong to a study of cytomegalovirus exposure and HLA in healthy donors. Primers: 60 Vbeta forward and 13 Jbeta reverse. Sequenced by immunoSEQ multiplex PCR; TCRdb stores in-frame clones only, minus some. This sample has around 110,000 clones; more than 65% occur once, and the top ten carry roughly 6%. Germline CDR1 and CDR2: KGHSH and LQKENI. Trimming shortened V by 4 bases and J by 4 bases, and 8 bases separated the two germline ends. The CDR3 consists of 13 residues. Sequenced input: PBMCs. The sequence was collected from a woman in her forties or fifties in good health and CMV-seropositive. The J gene is TRBJ1-5, the V gene TRBV18; no clear D. The CDR3 coding sequence is TGTGCCAGCTCACTGATCGAGAATCAGCCCCAGCATTTT. It encodes CASSLIENQPQHF.